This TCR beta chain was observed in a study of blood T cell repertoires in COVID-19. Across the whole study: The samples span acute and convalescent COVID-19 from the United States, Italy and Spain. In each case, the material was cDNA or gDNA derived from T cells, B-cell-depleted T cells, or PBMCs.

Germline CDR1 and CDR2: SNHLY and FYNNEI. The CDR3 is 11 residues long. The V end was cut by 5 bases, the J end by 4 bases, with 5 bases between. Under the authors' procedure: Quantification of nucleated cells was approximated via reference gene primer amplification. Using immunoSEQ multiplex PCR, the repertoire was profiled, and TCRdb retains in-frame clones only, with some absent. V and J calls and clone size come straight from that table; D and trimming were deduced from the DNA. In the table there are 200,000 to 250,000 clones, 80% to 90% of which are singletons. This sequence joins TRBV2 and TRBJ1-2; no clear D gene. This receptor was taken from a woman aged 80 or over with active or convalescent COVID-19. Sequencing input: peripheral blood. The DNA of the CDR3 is TGTGCCAGCAGTTCTAGCTATGGCTACACCTTC. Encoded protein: CASSSSYGYTF.